These T cell receptor beta chains were read from a single sample in a study of CD8 T cells in ankylosing spondylitis. TCRdb reprocessed the 5' RACE reads with MiXCR, giving one entry per CDR3 protein. Among about 200,000 distinct CDR3 sequences listed, about 13% were seen once. What was sequenced was blood, either unsorted or a sorted T cell fraction (not recorded which). These receptors came from a male donor with ankylosing spondylitis or in good health (not recorded which). Each CDR3 is given with its conserved first and last residue. D genes are given only for firm matches. Rows may omit the clone size; those that give it use once, few, many or a size class.

J	V	size	D	DNA	CDR3
TRBJ1-4	TRBV7-9	-	-	TGTGCCAGCAGCTTCAGCTCAACTAATGAAAAACTGTTTTTT	CASSFSSTNEKLFF
TRBJ2-7	TRBV7-8	-	-	TGTGCCAGCAGCTTACTAGGCCGGTCCTACGAGCAGTACTTC	CASSLLGRSYEQYF
TRBJ1-1	TRBV3-1	-	-	TGTGCCAGCAGCCAAGGTACGGGACCCGAAGCTTTCTTT	CASSQGTGPEAFF
TRBJ1-1	TRBV12-3/TRBV12-4	few	-	TGTGCCAGCAGTCCATTGGCCAATGGTAACACTGAAGCTTTCTTT	CASSPLANGNTEAFF
TRBJ1-1	TRBV27	few	-	TGTGCCAGCCTCTCGAGGTGGGGGGGGTGGGGTTTCGGGAACACTGAAGCTTTCTTT	CASLSRWGGWGFGNTEAFF
TRBJ2-1	TRBV11-2	-	-	TGTGCCAGCAGCTTAGATGAGACGGTCGAGTTCTACAATGAGCAGTTCTTC	CASSLDETVEFYNEQFF
TRBJ2-1	TRBV11-3	-	TRBD2	TGTGCCAGCAGCTTAGAGACTAGCGGGGGGCCGGAGTTCTTC	CASSLETSGGPEFF
TRBJ2-7	TRBV5-1	few	-	TGCGCCAGCAGCCCTGAGGGGTCAGGCGAGCAGTACTTC	CASSPEGSGEQYF
TRBJ2-1	TRBV7-2	few	-	TGTGCCAGCAGCCCCGAGGGGGGCCTGAGGGATGAGCAGTTCTTC	CASSPEGGLRDEQFF
TRBJ2-7	TRBV10-2	many	-	TGTGCCAGCTCGGGGGCCTACGAGCAGTACTTC	CASSGAYEQYF
TRBJ2-1	TRBV7-2	-	TRBD2	TGTGCCAGCAGCTTACTAGCGGGGTTTAATGAGCAGTTCTTC	CASSLLAGFNEQFF
TRBJ2-2	TRBV4-1	-	-	TGCGCCAGCAGCCCCCCCTCCGGGGAGCTGTTTTTT	CASSPPSGELFF
TRBJ2-7	TRBV12-3/TRBV12-4	few	TRBD2	TGTGCCAGCAGCATGGGACTAGCGGGCGTATACGAGCAGTACTTC	CASSMGLAGVYEQYF
TRBJ2-7	TRBV6-6	few	TRBD2	TGTGCCACCTTAGCGGGAGGCGAGCAGTACTTC	CATLAGGEQYF
TRBJ2-1	TRBV2	few	-	TGTGCCAGCACGGTCCCTCAGGTCGTGGGGGGCGTATACAATGAGCAGTTCTTC	CASTVPQVVGGVYNEQFF
TRBJ2-6	TRBV27	-	-	TGTGCCAGCAGTTATAGTTACTCTGGGGCCAACGTCCTGACTTTC	CASSYSYSGANVLTF
TRBJ2-3	TRBV6-1	few	-	TGTGCCAGCACCGCGGGTGGCGGTAGCGGTACGCAGTATTTT	CASTAGGGSGTQYF
TRBJ2-1	TRBV5-1	-	TRBD1	TGCGCCAGCAGCTTGGGGACAGGCACCACTGAGCAGTTCTTC	CASSLGTGTTEQFF
TRBJ2-2	TRBV3-1	many	-	TGTGCCAGCAGCCTATTCGAGGGCGCCGACACCGGGGAGCTGTTTTTT	CASSLFEGADTGELFF
TRBJ2-3	TRBV7-6	-	-	TGTGCCAGCAGCTTAGAGTATGACGTGGTGTACACAGATACGCAGTATTTT	CASSLEYDVVYTDTQYF
TRBJ1-5	TRBV25-1	-	-	TGTGCCAGCACCAGACCGGAGATTAGCAATCAGCCCCAGCATTTT	CASTRPEISNQPQHF
TRBJ2-1	TRBV20-1	-	-	TGCAGTGCTAAACAGAGCGTCAATGAGCAGTTCTTC	CSAKQSVNEQFF
TRBJ2-1	TRBV13	many	-	TGTGCCAGCAGCTTAGTGAGTGAGCAGTTCTTC	CASSLVSEQFF
TRBJ2-7	TRBV12-3/TRBV12-4	few	TRBD1	TGTGCCAGCAGTTTGGGTACAGGGGCAAACTACTACGAGCAGTACTTC	CASSLGTGANYYEQYF
TRBJ2-3	TRBV5-5	-	TRBD1	TGTGCCAGCAGCCACGACAGGGGGCGCACAGATACGCAGTATTTT	CASSHDRGRTDTQYF
TRBJ2-5	TRBV3-1	-	-	TGTGCCAGCAGCCAAGAGTCACGGATCCAAGAGACCCAGTACTTC	CASSQESRIQETQYF